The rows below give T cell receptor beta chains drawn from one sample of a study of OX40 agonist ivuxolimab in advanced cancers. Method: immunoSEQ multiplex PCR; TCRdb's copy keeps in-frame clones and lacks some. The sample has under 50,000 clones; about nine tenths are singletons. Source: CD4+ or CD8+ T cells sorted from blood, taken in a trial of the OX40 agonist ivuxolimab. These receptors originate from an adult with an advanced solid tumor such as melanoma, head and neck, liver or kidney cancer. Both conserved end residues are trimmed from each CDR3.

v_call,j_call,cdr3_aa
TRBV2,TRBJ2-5,ASSLRTGSMETQY
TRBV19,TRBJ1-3,ASSSWSGAGNTIY
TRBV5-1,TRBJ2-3,ASSPPDSRRERSDTQY
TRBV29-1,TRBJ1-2,SVDSGDGYT
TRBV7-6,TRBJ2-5,ASSSTQY
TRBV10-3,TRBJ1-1,ASRDTYTEAF
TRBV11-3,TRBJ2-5,ASREEGGQETQY
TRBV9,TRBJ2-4,ASSVGLAGGPLSIQY
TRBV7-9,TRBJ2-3,ASSLAGGPRTDTQY
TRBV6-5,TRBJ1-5,ASGQFNQPQH
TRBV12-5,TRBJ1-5,ASGDGSLNQPQH
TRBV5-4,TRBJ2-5,ASSTGGVRVKETQY
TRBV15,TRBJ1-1,ATSRDRGGQAF
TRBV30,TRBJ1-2,AWSPTARGNYGYT
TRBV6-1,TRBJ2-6,ASSEAGSGANVLT
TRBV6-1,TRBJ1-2,ASSETWANTVYGYT